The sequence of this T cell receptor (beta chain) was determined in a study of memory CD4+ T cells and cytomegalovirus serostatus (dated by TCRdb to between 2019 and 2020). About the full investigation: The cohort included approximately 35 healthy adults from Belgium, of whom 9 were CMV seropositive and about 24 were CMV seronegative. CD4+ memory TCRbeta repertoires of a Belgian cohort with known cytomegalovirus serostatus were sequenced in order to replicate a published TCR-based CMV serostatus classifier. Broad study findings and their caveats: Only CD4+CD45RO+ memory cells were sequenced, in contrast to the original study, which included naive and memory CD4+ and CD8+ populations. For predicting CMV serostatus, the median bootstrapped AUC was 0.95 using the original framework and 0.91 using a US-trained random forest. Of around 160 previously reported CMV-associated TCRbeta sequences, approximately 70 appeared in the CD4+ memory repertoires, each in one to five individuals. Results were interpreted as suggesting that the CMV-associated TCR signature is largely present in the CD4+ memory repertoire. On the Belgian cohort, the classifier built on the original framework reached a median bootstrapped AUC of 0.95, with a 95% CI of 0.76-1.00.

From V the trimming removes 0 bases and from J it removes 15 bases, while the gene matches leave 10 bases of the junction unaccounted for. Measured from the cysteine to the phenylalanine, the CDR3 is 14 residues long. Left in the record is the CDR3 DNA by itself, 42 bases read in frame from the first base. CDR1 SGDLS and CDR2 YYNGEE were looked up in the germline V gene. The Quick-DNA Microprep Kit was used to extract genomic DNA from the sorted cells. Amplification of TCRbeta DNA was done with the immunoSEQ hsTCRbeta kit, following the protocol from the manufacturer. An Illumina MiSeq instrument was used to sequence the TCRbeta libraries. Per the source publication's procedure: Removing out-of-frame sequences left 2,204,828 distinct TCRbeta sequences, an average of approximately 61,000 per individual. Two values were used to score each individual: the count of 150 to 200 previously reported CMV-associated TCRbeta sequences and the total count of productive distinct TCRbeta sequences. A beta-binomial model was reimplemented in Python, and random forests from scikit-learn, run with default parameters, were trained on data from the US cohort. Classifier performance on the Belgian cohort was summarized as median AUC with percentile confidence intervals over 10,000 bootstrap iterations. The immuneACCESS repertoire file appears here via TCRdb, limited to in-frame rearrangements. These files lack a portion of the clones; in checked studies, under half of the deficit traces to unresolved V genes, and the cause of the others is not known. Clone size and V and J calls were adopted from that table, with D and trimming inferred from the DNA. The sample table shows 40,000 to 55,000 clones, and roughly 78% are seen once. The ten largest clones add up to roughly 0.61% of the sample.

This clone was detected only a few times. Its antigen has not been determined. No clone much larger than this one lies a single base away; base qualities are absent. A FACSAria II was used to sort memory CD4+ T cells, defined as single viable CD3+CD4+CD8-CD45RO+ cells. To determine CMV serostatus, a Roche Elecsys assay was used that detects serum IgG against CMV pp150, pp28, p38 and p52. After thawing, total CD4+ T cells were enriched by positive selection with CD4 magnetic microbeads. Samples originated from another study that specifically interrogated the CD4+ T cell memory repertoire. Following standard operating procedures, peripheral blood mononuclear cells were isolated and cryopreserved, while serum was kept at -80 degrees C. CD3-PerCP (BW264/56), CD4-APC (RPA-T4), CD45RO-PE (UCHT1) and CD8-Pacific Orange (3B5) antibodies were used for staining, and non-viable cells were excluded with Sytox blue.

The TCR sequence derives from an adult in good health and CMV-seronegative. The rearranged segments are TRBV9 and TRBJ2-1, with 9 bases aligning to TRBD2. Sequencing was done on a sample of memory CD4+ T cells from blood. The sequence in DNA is TGTGCCAGCAGCGTAGACGGACTAGCGTCTCCTTGGTTCTTC. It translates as CASSVDGLASPWFF. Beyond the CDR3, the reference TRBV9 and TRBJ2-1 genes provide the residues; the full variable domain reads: DSGVTQTPKHLITATGQRVTLRCSPRSGDLSVYWYQQSLDQGLQFLIQYYNGEERAKGNILERFSAQQFPDLHSELNLSSLELGDSALYFCASSVDGLASPWFFGPGTRLTVL.